This T cell receptor beta chain was retrieved from a study of PD-1 blockade in classical Hodgkin lymphoma (dated by TCRdb to the early 2020s). A note on the overall study: Nivolumab dosing was 3 mg/kg intravenously every 2 weeks, continuing until either disease progression or unacceptable toxicity. The study used CyTOF and TCR beta sequencing to define a peripheral blood immune signature of response to PD-1 blockade in classical Hodgkin lymphoma. General conclusions and limits of the study: Baseline TCR diversity was reported to be lower in newly diagnosed patients than in healthy donors and to be lower still in relapsed/refractory patients. Among trial patients, those achieving complete response had baseline diversity similar to that of newly diagnosed patients, while diversity was significantly lower in partial responders and progressors. The study covered only a single clinical trial cohort, and the causes of the repertoire differences, possibly disease activity or prior therapy, were still not defined. Patients starting nivolumab less than 1 year after ASCT had lower diversity and were excluded from later analyses to avoid confounding by immune reconstitution. CD4+ but not CD8+ TCR diversity rose significantly by C4D1 (p=0.0027 vs p=0.16), most apparent in complete responders (p=0.02).

V is cut back by 1 base and J by 5 bases, with 5 bases in the junction unmatched. The CDR3 holds 14 amino acids from the cysteine to the phenylalanine. Just CDR3 DNA is preserved here, 42 bases in frame from base 1. CDR1 and CDR2 are drawn from the germline V gene (reference sequence): SGHNT, YYREEE. Regarding this clone: There is no known antigen for this receptor. Base qualities were left out, and no much larger clone turns up one base away.

The sample's time point label, in plain terms: cycle 4 day 1 (C4D1), after 6 weeks of nivolumab. All trial patients had relapsed after autologous stem cell transplantation, with cohorts A, B and C differing in prior brentuximab vedotin exposure. A total of fewer than 65 patients with relapsed/refractory classical Hodgkin lymphoma made up the trial cohort, and each patient's best overall response was complete response, partial response or progressive disease. Trial patients were treated with single-agent nivolumab in the multi-cohort phase II CheckMate 205 trial. Best overall response was determined by an independent review committee according to the 2007 International Working Group response criteria. Trial PBMCs were collected just before the start of nivolumab (C1D1) and during therapy at cycle 2 day 1 and cycle 4 day 1. Peripheral blood was collected in 8 mL Vacutainer Cell Preparation Tubes, from which PBMCs were isolated by centrifugation and then cryopreserved.

The Qiagen DNeasy kit was used to extract genomic DNA from unsorted PBMCs and from the negatively selected CD4+ and CD8+ fractions. TCR beta CDR3 regions were subjected to amplification by immunoSEQ multiplex PCR with primers that anneal to V and J segments. Amplification bias was minimized using a synthetic immune receptor repertoire, and residual bias was removed computationally after sequencing. The authors processed their data as follows. Repertoire diversity was quantified as the Shannon entropy index using custom Python scripts. Unsorted, CD4+ and CD8+ repertoires were analyzed separately, except in combined analyses where CD4+ and CD8+ sequences were merged in silico. A clone was considered expanded if an increase in frequency of at least 2-fold after treatment relative to C1D1 was found, and a pseudocount of 0.5 was applied to clones undetected at baseline. Singleton clones were defined as clones with 0 or 1 copy at C1D1, and non-singleton clones were defined as clones with 2 or more copies. Clones expanded in unsorted samples were labelled as CD4+, CD8+ or unknown by matching protein sequences in sorted samples from the same patient. Wilcoxon tests on paired samples were used to test changes in diversity from C1D1 to C4D1. Here the immuneACCESS table is served through TCRdb, limited to in-frame sequences with V and J called. Missing clones are a known gap in these copies; in checked studies unresolved V genes cover under half, and the rest lacks a known reason. V and J calls and clone size come straight from that table; D and trimming were deduced from the DNA. The sample data list some 4,500 clones, and 67% of these were observed just once. The top ten constitute around 27% of the sample.

The sequence was obtained from a human donor with classical Hodgkin lymphoma. This sequence uses TRBV5-4 and TRBJ2-5, with 7 junctional bases fitting TRBD2. The source material was peripheral blood mononuclear cells (PBMCs), sampled before the fourth cycle of nivolumab. At the DNA level, the sequence is TGTGCCAGCAGCTTGAGGCAGGGAGGGGAGACCCAGTACTTC. Its translation reads: CASSLRQGGETQYF.